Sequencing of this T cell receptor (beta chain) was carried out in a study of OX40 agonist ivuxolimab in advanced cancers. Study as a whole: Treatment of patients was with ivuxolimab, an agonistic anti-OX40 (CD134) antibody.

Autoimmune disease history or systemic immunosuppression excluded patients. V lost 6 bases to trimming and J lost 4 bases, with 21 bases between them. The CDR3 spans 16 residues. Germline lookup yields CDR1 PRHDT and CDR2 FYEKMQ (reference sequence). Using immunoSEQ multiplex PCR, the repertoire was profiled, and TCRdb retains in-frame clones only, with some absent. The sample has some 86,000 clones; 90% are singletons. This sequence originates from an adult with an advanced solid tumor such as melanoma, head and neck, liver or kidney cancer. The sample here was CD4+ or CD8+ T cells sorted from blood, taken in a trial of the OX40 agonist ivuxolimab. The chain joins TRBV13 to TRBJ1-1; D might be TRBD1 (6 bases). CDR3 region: CASSPKGAGEVTEAFF. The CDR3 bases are TGTGCCAGCAGTCCGAAAGGGGCAGGGGAGGTCACTGAAGCTTTCTTT.